This is a list of T cell receptor beta chains from one sample in a study of cytomegalovirus exposure and HLA in healthy donors. The table came from immunoSEQ multiplex PCR; TCRdb's copy has only in-frame clones and leaves some out. Of about 120,000 clones listed, 77% are singletons. Material for sequencing was PBMCs. The source is a human donor in good health. The CDR3 runs from the conserved cysteine through the conserved F or W. A D gene is named only where the DNA matches it firmly. Expanded clones are given a class, and other clones once, few, many or no size at all.

V,J,D,size,CDR3,DNA
TRBV19,TRBJ2-2,TRBD1,-,CASLRGQDTGELFF,TGTGCCAGCCTCAGGGGGCAGGACACCGGGGAGCTGTTTTTT
TRBV19,TRBJ1-1,-,-,CASSIGGLYTEAFF,TGTGCCAGTAGTATAGGGGGGCTTTACACTGAAGCTTTCTTT
TRBV6-1,TRBJ2-6,TRBD1,-,CASSEQVQGARPGANVLTF,TGTGCCAGCAGTGAACAGGTACAGGGGGCGCGGCCCGGGGCCAACGTCCTGACTTTC
TRBV29-1,TRBJ1-4,-,-,CSVKGHFLEKLFF,TGCAGCGTTAAGGGGCATTTTCTGGAAAAACTGTTTTTT
TRBV5-4,TRBJ1-2,TRBD1,-,CASSSGQVYGYTF,TGTGCCAGCAGCTCAGGACAGGTCTATGGCTACACCTTC
TRBV5-1,TRBJ2-7,-,few,CASSWAGYEQYF,TGCGCCAGCAGCTGGGCAGGCTACGAGCAGTACTTC
TRBV5-4,TRBJ2-6,-,-,CASSLGGLSGANVLTF,TGTGCCAGCAGCTTGGGGGGACTTTCTGGGGCCAACGTCCTGACTTTC
TRBV27,TRBJ1-1,TRBD1,-,CASRPAGGGTEAFF,TGTGCCAGCAGACCCGCAGGGGGAGGCACTGAAGCTTTCTTT
TRBV6-5,TRBJ2-5,-,-,CASGDSGWETQYF,TGTGCCAGCGGGGACAGCGGGTGGGAGACCCAGTACTTC
TRBV6-1,TRBJ2-3,-,-,CASSGPDRDSFTDTQYF,TGTGCCAGCAGTGGCCCCGACAGGGACTCCTTCACAGATACGCAGTATTTT
TRBV29-1,TRBJ1-2,TRBD1,-,CSAPVMGQGARGYTF,TGCAGCGCCCCTGTTATGGGACAGGGGGCGCGCGGCTACACCTTC
TRBV6-6,TRBJ1-2,TRBD1,-,CASSYWGTGGDYGYTF,TGTGCCAGCAGTTACTGGGGGACAGGGGGCGACTATGGCTACACCTTC
TRBV6-6,TRBJ2-3,-,-,CASSSGGYLSTDTQYF,TGTGCCAGCAGCTCTGGAGGATACCTAAGCACAGATACGCAGTATTTT
TRBV9,TRBJ2-5,TRBD2,-,CASSVGGRGDQETQYF,TGTGCCAGCAGCGTAGGGGGTCGGGGGGACCAAGAGACCCAGTACTTC
TRBV4-2,TRBJ2-5,-,-,CASSQGGREQETQYF,TGTGCCAGCAGCCAAGGCGGGCGCGAACAAGAGACCCAGTACTTC
TRBV5-1,TRBJ2-7,TRBD2,-,CASSLTSGYEQYF,TGCGCCAGCAGCCTTACTAGCGGTTACGAGCAGTACTTC
TRBV6-5,TRBJ2-1,TRBD1,-,CASSYTTGTGEIQFF,TGTGCCAGCAGCTATACGACCGGGACAGGGGAGATTCAGTTCTTC
TRBV5-1,TRBJ2-5,-,-,CASSFFSGGREQYF,TGCGCCAGCAGCTTCTTTTCAGGCGGTCGGGAGCAGTACTTC
TRBV5-1,TRBJ1-4,-,few,CASSLQGFNEKLFF,TGCGCCAGCAGCTTACAGGGTTTTAATGAAAAACTGTTTTTT
TRBV5-4,TRBJ2-2,-,-,CASSPPLAGRGELFF,TGTGCCAGCAGCCCTCCCTTGGCGGGTAGGGGGGAGCTGTTTTTT
TRBV7-9,TRBJ2-5,TRBD2,-,CASTASGGLETQYF,TGTGCCAGCACAGCTAGCGGCGGCTTAGAGACCCAGTACTTC
TRBV10-2,TRBJ2-5,-,-,CASKGTPETQYF,TGCGCCAGCAAGGGGACACCCGAGACCCAGTACTTC
TRBV15,TRBJ2-3,TRBD1,-,CATSSPGQGVYTDTQYF,TGTGCCACCAGCAGCCCGGGACAGGGGGTATACACAGATACGCAGTATTTT
TRBV27,TRBJ2-1,TRBD1,-,CASSSGQGPYNEQFF,TGTGCCAGCAGTAGCGGACAGGGACCCTACAATGAGCAGTTCTTC
TRBV10-2,TRBJ1-5,-,-,CASSETRNQPQHF,TGCGCCAGCAGTGAGACCCGGAATCAGCCCCAGCATTTT
TRBV19,TRBJ1-6,TRBD1,-,CASERTTGGNSPLHF,TGTGCCAGCGAGAGGACGACAGGGGGGAATTCACCCCTCCACTTT
TRBV30,TRBJ2-4,-,-,CAWSLEIAKNIQYF,TGTGCCTGGAGCCTCGAGATAGCCAAAAACATTCAGTACTTC
TRBV18,TRBJ2-2,-,once,CASREDTGELFF,TGTGCCAGCCGGGAAGACACCGGGGAGCTGTTTTTT
TRBV5-4,TRBJ2-7,-,-,CASSPRGSYEQYF,TGTGCCAGCAGCCCGCGCGGCTCCTACGAGCAGTACTTC
TRBV7-8,TRBJ2-7,-,-,CASSLFWGENYEQYF,TGTGCCAGCAGCTTATTTTGGGGAGAAAACTACGAGCAGTACTTC
TRBV5-1,TRBJ1-1,TRBD1,few,CASSLDDRGWEWNTEAFF,TGCGCCAGCAGCTTGGACGACAGGGGCTGGGAGTGGAACACTGAAGCTTTCTTT
TRBV28,TRBJ2-7,-,-,CASSLKSSEQYF,TGTGCCAGCAGTCTTAAAAGCTCCGAGCAGTACTTC
TRBV29-1,TRBJ1-1,-,-,CSVGGGNTEAFF,TGCAGCGTTGGGGGGGGGAACACTGAAGCTTTCTTT
TRBV5-1,TRBJ1-1,-,-,CASSGGTAYTEAFF,TGCGCCAGCAGCGGCGGGACGGCCTACACTGAAGCTTTCTTT
TRBV21-1,TRBJ2-6,-,-,CASSKEGGAGANVLTF,TGTGCCAGCAGCAAAGAAGGGGGCGCTGGGGCCAACGTCCTGACTTTC
TRBV27,TRBJ1-1,-,-,CASSKTGANTEAFF,TGTGCCAGCAGTAAGACAGGAGCGAACACTGAAGCTTTCTTT
TRBV6-1,TRBJ2-5,TRBD2,-,CASRALAGVYETQYF,TGTGCCAGCAGAGCGCTAGCGGGAGTTTACGAGACCCAGTACTTC
TRBV18,TRBJ2-5,-,-,CASSWSGAQETQYF,TGTGCCAGCTCATGGAGCGGAGCACAAGAGACCCAGTACTTC